This passage covers 28 T cell receptor beta chains from one sample sequenced in a study of CD8+ T cells in alopecia areata. Treatment specified: oral pan-JAK inhibitor, 5-10 mg twice daily. RNA extraction was followed by reverse transcription into cDNA, which acted as the sequencing template. TCRdb's copy holds only in-frame clones and misses some; the assay was immunoSEQ multiplex PCR. The table has 270,000 or so clones, more than 45% seen once. Source: CD4+ T cells sorted from blood, taken at week 24, from a patient treated with tofacitinib. The receptors stem from a human donor with alopecia areata.

This clone has more than one count but fewer than ten. The gene calls are TRBV5-1 and TRBJ2-6; D is possibly TRBD1 (6 bases). The CDR3 length is 15 residues. V was clipped by 3 bases and J by 4 bases, with 11 bases between them. CDR1 is SGHRS and CDR2 is YFSETQ in the germline V gene. The CDR3, as DNA: TGCGCCAGCAGCTCCGGACAGTCAGGGGCCAACGTCCTGACTTTC. It yields the protein CASSSGQSGANVLTF.

The rearrangement links TRBV30 to TRBJ2-7; a weak D match, TRBD1 (5 bases). CDR3 length: 13 residues. Trimming shortened V by 0 bases and J by 6 bases, and 12 bases separated the two germline ends. From germline, CDR1 is GTSNPN and CDR2 SVGIG (reference sequence). The CDR3 loop reads CAWSVGVYGEQYF. Here the CDR3 DNA reads TGTGCCTGGAGTGTAGGGGTCTATGGCGAGCAGTACTTC.

This clone was found a few times. The chain joins TRBV29-1 to TRBJ2-7; no firm D call. V shed 3 bases and J shed 5 bases, with 8 bases lying between them. CDR3 size: 11 residues. Looked up from germline, CDR1 is SQVTM and CDR2 is ANQGSEA. The DNA for the CDR3 is TGCAGCGTTGAGCGCCTTAACGAGCAGTACTTC. It translates to CSVERLNEQYF.

The chain couples TRBV29-1 to TRBJ1-1; D not certain. V lost 6 bases, J lost 0 bases, and 5 bases lay in between. This CDR3 contains 11 residues. Germline CDR1 is SQVTM and CDR2 is ANQGSEA. CDR3 coding DNA: TGCAGCGTGGTAATGAACACTGAAGCTTTCTTT. Translated, it gives CSVVMNTEAFF.

The J gene is TRBJ1-1, the V gene TRBV5-6; 8 bases agree with TRBD1. Germline V gives CDR1 SGHDT, CDR2 YYEEEE. CDR3 length: 14 residues. Trimming removed 3 bases from V and 1 base from J; junction bases left unmatched: 2. The CDR3 reads CASSSDRANTEAFF. DNA of the CDR3: TGTGCCAGCAGCTCGGACAGGGCGAACACTGAAGCTTTCTTT.

The genes are TRBV11-3 and TRBJ2-1, with 7 positions matching TRBD2. Trimming took 0 bases from V and 2 from J; bases not matched to a gene: 1. Germline CDR1 is SGHNT and CDR2 is YENEEA. The CDR3 covers 15 residues. CDR3 coding DNA: TGTGCCAGCAGCTTAGATGGGGGGGCCTACAATGAGCAGTTCTTC. As protein: CASSLDGGAYNEQFF.

The chain carries TRBV28 and TRBJ1-2; no definite D call. This CDR3 region has 13 residues. V was cut by 2 bases and J by 3 bases, with 7 bases left in between. From germline, CDR1 is MDHEN and CDR2 SYDVKM. This CDR3 reads CASSLVNYYGYTF. The DNA of the CDR3 is TGTGCCAGCAGTTTAGTTAATTACTATGGCTACACCTTC.

The gene calls are TRBV30 and TRBJ1-5; TRBD1 might be the D (5 bases). V lost 1 base, J lost 4 bases, and 11 bases lay in between. Germline V lookup: CDR1 GTSNPN, CDR2 SVGIG (reference sequence). The CDR3 loop spans 14 amino acids. The CDR3 coding sequence is TGTGCCTGGAGTGCGGGACTGGGAAATCAGCCCCAGCATTTT. It yields the protein CAWSAGLGNQPQHF.

Only a few counts were recorded for this clone. The genes are TRBV7-9 and TRBJ1-4; 8 bases match TRBD1. This CDR3 comprises 14 residues. The V and J ends lost 5 bases and 5 bases, in that order; junction bases with no gene match: 4. Germline-derived CDR1 and CDR2 are SEHNR and FQNEAQ (reference sequence). The chain's CDR3 is CASSPRQGNEKLFF. CDR3 in DNA: TGTGCCAGCAGCCCCCGACAGGGGAATGAAAAACTGTTTTTT. The full variable domain, its missing parts supplied by reference TRBV7-9 and TRBJ1-4, is DTGVSQNPRHKITKRGQNVTFRCDPISEHNRLYWYRQTLGQGPEFLTYFQNEAQLEKSRLLSDRFSAERPKGSFSTLEIQRTEQGDSAMYLCASSPRQGNEKLFFGSGTQLSVL.

V usage is TRBV27 and J usage is TRBJ1-1; D perhaps matches TRBD1 (5 bases). This CDR3 spans 11 amino acids. Trimming stripped 5 bases from V and 7 bases from J, with 8 bases between. Per the germline V gene, CDR1 is MNHEY and CDR2 is SMNVEV (reference sequence). This CDR3 is CASSRGSEAFF. The CDR3 DNA follows: TGTGCCAGCAGTAGGGGCAGTGAAGCTTTCTTT.

The rearrangement uses TRBV20-1 and TRBJ2-5; D is ambiguous. Trimming removed 0 bases at V and 11 bases at J, with 10 bases between. Germline V lookup: CDR1 DFQATT, CDR2 SNEGSKA (reference sequence). The CDR3 is 11 amino acids. As DNA, the CDR3 is TGCAGTGCTAGAGAAGTCTACGGGCAGTACTTC. Residues: CSAREVYGQYF.

This chain uses TRBV6-4 with TRBJ2-3, with D possibly called TRBD1 or TRBD2 (5 bases each). The CDR3 runs to 15 residues. The germline V gene encodes CDR1 MRHNA and CDR2 SNTAGT. V was pared by 7 bases and J by 1 base, with 15 bases between. CDR3 residues: CASNQGGPRTDTQYF. DNA of the CDR3: TGTGCCAGCAATCAGGGCGGGCCGCGCACAGATACGCAGTATTTT.

Comments on this clone: At one of its ends the junction is not consistent with the germline gene, which may arise from a read error. The J gene is TRBJ1-6, the V gene TRBV5-6; D not resolved. This CDR3 has 14 amino acids. CDR1 is SGHDT and CDR2 is YYEEEE in the germline V gene. In DNA, the CDR3 is TGTGCCAGCAGTCAGTCCTCGGGAGAATTCACCCTCGGGTGG. Its protein is CASSQSSGEFTLGW.

This clone was observed a handful of times. This rearrangement joins TRBV28 to TRBJ2-2; the D gene is possibly TRBD2 (5 bases). The CDR3 is made up of 11 amino acids. CDR1 is MDHEN, CDR2 SYDVKM, per germline. The ends were cut back, 7 bases at V and 6 bases at J, with 6 bases in the middle. The CDR3 nucleotides read TGTGCCAGCAAGGGAGCCGGGGAGCTGTTTTTT. This codes for CASKGAGELFF.

The chain carries TRBV5-1 and TRBJ2-7; perhaps TRBD2 as D (7 bases). The V and J ends lost 0 bases and 5 bases respectively, with 15 bases between them. This CDR3 spans 15 amino acids. The germline V gene has CDR1 SGHRS and CDR2 YFSETQ. The CDR3 DNA follows: TGCGCCAGCAGCTTGGCCGGGGGGCAGGCGCACGAGCAGTACTTC. It codes for CASSLAGGQAHEQYF.

This chain uses TRBV7-2 with TRBJ2-7; 7 bases are a match to TRBD1. This CDR3 is 14 amino acids long. CDR1 SGHTA and CDR2 FQGNSA come from the germline V gene. J was trimmed by 0 bases and V by 5 bases; bases with no gene match: 4. In DNA form, the CDR3 reads TGTGCCAGCAGCGACCGGGACAGCTCCTACGAGCAGTACTTC. Its protein product is CASSDRDSSYEQYF.

The V gene is TRBV7-9, the J gene TRBJ1-2, with 8 bases fitting TRBD1. Trimming cost V 5 bases and J 2 bases; bases outside gene matches: 10. Germline CDR1 is SEHNR and CDR2 is FQNEAQ (reference sequence). The CDR3 totals 16 residues. CDR3 sequence reads: CASSPGGPGGNYGYTF. The CDR3 coding sequence is TGTGCCAGCAGCCCCGGTGGGCCAGGGGGCAACTATGGCTACACCTTC.

V usage is TRBV6-5 and J usage is TRBJ1-2, with 8 bases that match TRBD1. Germline-derived CDR1 and CDR2 are MNHEY and SVGAGI. The CDR3 has 13 amino acids. V was clipped by 7 bases and J by 8 bases; unmatched bases: 9. CDR3 region: CASTQGQGGGYTF. As DNA, the CDR3 is TGTGCCAGCACCCAAGGACAGGGTGGCGGCTACACCTTC.

The gene calls are TRBV27 and TRBJ2-6; no clear D. Germline values: CDR1 MNHEY, CDR2 SMNVEV (reference sequence). Trimming shortened V by 1 base and J by 0 bases, and 1 base separated the two germline ends. The CDR3 has 14 amino acids. CDR3 loop: CASSLYSGANVLTF. The CDR3 region has the DNA TGTGCCAGCAGTTTATACTCTGGGGCCAACGTCCTGACTTTC.

The chain is built from TRBV30 and TRBJ1-3; tentatively, D is TRBD1 (6 bases). Germline lookup yields CDR1 GTSNPN and CDR2 SVGIG (reference sequence). V lost 5 bases and J 0 bases, leaving 11 bases between the germline ends. The CDR3 loop spans 14 amino acids. For the CDR3, the DNA is TGTGCCTGGCGAGGGGGGATCTCTGGAAACACCATATATTTT. Amino acid sequence: CAWRGGISGNTIYF. Together with reference TRBV30 and TRBJ1-3, the CDR3 gives the full variable domain: SQTIHQWPATLVQPVGSPLSLECTVEGTSNPNLYWYRQAAGRGLQLLFYSVGIGQISSEVPQNLSASRPQDRQFILSSKKLLLSDSGFYLCAWRGGISGNTIYFGEGSWLTVV.

This clone was seen only a few times. V is TRBV29-1 and J is TRBJ2-7, with 7 bases matching TRBD2. V shed 4 bases and J 0 bases; nucleotides not matched to a gene: 3. Germline V gives CDR1 SQVTM, CDR2 ANQGSEA. The CDR3 covers 13 residues. The CDR3 DNA reads as TGCAGCGTTGTTGGGGGGGGCTCCTACGAGCAGTACTTC. This codes for CSVVGGGSYEQYF.

The chain uses TRBV5-6 and TRBJ1-1; D perhaps matches TRBD1 (5 bases). Trimming cost V 0 bases and J 4 bases, with 16 bases left between them. In germline, CDR1 is SGHDT, CDR2 YYEEEE. The CDR3 totals 16 residues. CDR3 sequence reads: CASSLALRTGGTEAFF. CDR3 in DNA: TGTGCCAGCAGCTTGGCGCTCAGGACTGGGGGCACTGAAGCTTTCTTT. Complete variable domain (other parts from reference TRBV5-6 and TRBJ1-1): DAGVTQSPTHLIKTRGQQVTLRCSPKSGHDTVSWYQQALGQGPQFIFQYYEEEERQRGNFPDRFSGHQFPNYSSELNVNALLLGDSALYLCASSLALRTGGTEAFFGQGTRLTVV.

The gene calls are TRBV29-1 and TRBJ2-5; 9 positions agree with TRBD1. The germline V gene has CDR1 SQVTM and CDR2 ANQGSEA. The trim removed 2 bases at V and 5 bases at J, leaving 12 bases unmatched. The CDR3 is 16 residues long. The CDR3 reads CSVEKGGTGWKETQYF. The CDR3 DNA sequence: TGCAGCGTTGAAAAGGGCGGGACAGGGTGGAAGGAGACCCAGTACTTC.

The J gene is TRBJ1-2, the V gene TRBV10-3; D not certain. Germline values: CDR1 ENHRY, CDR2 SYGVKD. The V end lost 0 bases, the J end lost 0 bases, and 8 bases lay between the germline ends. The CDR3 is made up of 15 amino acids. CDR3: CAISESVTANYGYTF. The CDR3 DNA follows: TGTGCCATCAGTGAGTCGGTGACTGCTAACTATGGCTACACCTTC.

The CDR3 DNA reads TGCAGCGCCAGGGTTATCTACGAGCAGTACTTC. As protein: CSARVIYEQYF. The chain has TRBV29-1 and TRBJ2-7, with D tentatively TRBD1 (5 bases). Trimming took 7 bases from V and 3 from J, leaving 10 bases between them. Germline-derived CDR1 and CDR2 are SQVTM and ANQGSEA. This CDR3 has 11 amino acids.

This chain connects TRBV12-5 to TRBJ1-1; perhaps TRBD1 as D (5 bases). The V end lost 7 bases, the J end lost 1 base, and 10 bases lay between the germline ends. The CDR3 has 13 residues. Germline V lookup: CDR1 LGHNT, CDR2 FRNRAP. The CDR3 here is CASASQGNTEAFF. CDR3 bases: TGTGCTAGTGCTAGTCAGGGGAACACTGAAGCTTTCTTT.

Note on this clone: In the same sample, other DNA sequences code for this CDR3. The chain couples TRBV9 to TRBJ2-1, with 8 bases matching TRBD2. This CDR3 is built from 15 residues. Trimming took 0 bases from V and 4 from J; bases not matched to a gene: 3. Germline V lookup: CDR1 SGDLS, CDR2 YYNGEE. CDR3 loop: CASSVGSGGYNEQFF. CDR3 DNA: TGTGCCAGCAGCGTAGGCAGCGGGGGTTACAATGAGCAGTTCTTC.

The chain employs TRBV4-1 and TRBJ2-7, with 9 bases fitting TRBD1. V was clipped by 4 bases and J by 2 bases; unmatched bases: 6. From germline, CDR1 is MGHRA and CDR2 YSYEKL. The CDR3 length is 15 residues. CDR3 DNA: TGCGCCAGCAGCCTTACCGGGACAGGGACCTACGAGCAGTACTTC. It encodes CASSLTGTGTYEQYF.